Each of the 12 T cell receptor beta chains below was sequenced from the same sample in a study of immune characterization of retroperitoneal liposarcoma. One entry per CDR3 protein results from TCRdb running MiXCR on the PCR reads. Of around 10,000 distinct CDR3 sequences in the sample, around a quarter are singletons; the top ten hold about 10%. The sequencing input was tumor tissue. All receptors derive from a female donor with retroperitoneal liposarcoma.

Ten or more counts support this clonotype. The CDR3 DNA reads as TGTGCCAGCAGTTGGGCCGTTAACAATGAGCAGTACTTC. It yields the protein CASSWAVNNEQYF. The gene calls are TRBV6-1 and TRBJ2-1; D call uncertain. The last part of the DNA fits TRBJ2-7 better; the J call may be wrong. The CDR3 runs 13 residues. CDR1 MNHNS and CDR2 SASEGT come from the germline V gene.

In its sample, this clonotype was seen many times. The rearrangement uses TRBV7-2 and TRBJ2-5, with TRBD2 matching over 9 bases. The better agreement between TRBJ2-7 and the DNA end casts doubt on the J call. The germline V gene encodes CDR1 SGHTA and CDR2 FQGNSA. The CDR3 has 14 amino acids. CDR3 in amino acids: CASSFQAGGYEQYF. In nucleotides, the CDR3 is TGTGCCAGCAGCTTCCAAGCGGGAGGCTACGAGCAGTACTTC.

By share, this clonotype ranks as medium-sized. The chain has TRBV12-3 or TRBV12-4 and TRBJ2-7; a weak D match, TRBD1 (6 bases). The CDR3 has 14 amino acids. Between the trimmed V and J ends, which lost 0 bases and 0 bases, there was a span of 6 bases. The DNA for the CDR3 is TGTGCCAGCAGTTTAGCACAGGGCTCCTACGAGCAGTACTTC. The encoded protein is CASSLAQGSYEQYF.

This clonotype has just a few counts. The chain links TRBV6-1 to TRBJ2-3; D is uncertain. V gave up 5 bases and J gave up 6 bases, with 9 bases separating them. CDR1 and CDR2 from the germline V gene are MNHNS and SASEGT. CDR3 size: 12 residues. The CDR3 sequence: CASSPPGDTQYF. CDR3 nucleotides: TGTGCCAGCAGTCCGCCGGGTGATACGCAGTATTTT.

This clonotype was observed a few times. This chain connects TRBV6-1 to TRBJ2-3, with 12 bases aligning to TRBD2. The DNA end favors TRBJ2-7, so the J call may be wrong. Germline V gives CDR1 MNHNS, CDR2 SASEGT. The CDR3 covers 16 residues. CDR3 in DNA: TGTGCCAGCAGTTCTAGACGACTAGCGGGGGACAATGAGCAGTACTTC. It yields the protein CASSSRRLAGDNEQYF.

This clonotype was detected only a few times. The chain joins TRBV24-1 to TRBJ2-5; D is uncertain. Trimming removed 4 bases at V and 5 bases at J, with 10 bases between. Germline values: CDR1 KGHDR, CDR2 SFDVKD. The CDR3 consists of 13 residues. The CDR3 region is CATSEPLRETQYF. CDR3 bases: TGTGCCACCAGTGAACCCCTGAGGGAGACCCAGTACTTC.

This clonotype was found many times. The V and J genes are TRBV6-1 and TRBJ2-1; no firm D call. Trimming left V 5 bases short and J 13 bases short, with 15 bases between. This CDR3 has 12 amino acids. CDR1 is MNHNS and CDR2 is SASEGT in the germline V gene. CDR3 residues: CASSHDGETQFF. The CDR3 DNA sequence: TGTGCCAGCAGTCACGATGGAGAGACCCAGTTCTTC.

The CDR3 here is CASSSASTYEQFF. DNA of the CDR3: TGTGCCAGCTCCTCGGCCAGCACCTACGAGCAGTTCTTC. The chain couples TRBV7-6 to TRBJ2-7; D gene unclear. Gene TRBJ2-1 matches the end of the DNA better, so the J call may be wrong. The germline V gene has CDR1 SGHVS and CDR2 FNYEAQ. The CDR3 extends over 13 amino acids.

The chain couples TRBV6-1 to TRBJ2-1; D ambiguous. The CDR3 is 13 residues long. Trimming took off 1 base at V and 13 bases at J, with 14 bases between the two ends. Germline loops: CDR1 MNHNS, CDR2 SASEGT. The CDR3 protein is CASSEGVQETQFF. CDR3 coding DNA: TGTGCCAGCAGTGAAGGGGTCCAAGAGACCCAGTTCTTC.

This clonotype occurred many times. The chain links TRBV12-3 or TRBV12-4 to TRBJ2-3; the match to TRBD2 covers 9 bases. Losses at the gene ends were 6 bases for V and 5 bases for J; bases not matched to a gene: 0. The CDR3 has 12 residues. CDR3 protein: CASRTSGDTQYF. The CDR3 bases are TGTGCCAGCAGGACTAGCGGAGATACGCAGTATTTT.

J is TRBJ1-1 and V is TRBV6-1; the D is unclear. V was cut by 6 bases and J by 1 base, with 9 bases left in between. The length of the CDR3 is 13 residues. Per germline, CDR1 MNHNS and CDR2 SASEGT. The DNA of the CDR3 is TGTGCCAGCAGGTACAGAGAGAACACTGAAGCTTTCTTT. Protein: CASRYRENTEAFF.

Sample share makes this clonotype medium-sized. This chain connects TRBV6-1 to TRBJ2-7; D gene unclear. Germline V lookup: CDR1 MNHNS, CDR2 SASEGT. Trimming left V 5 bases short and J 3 bases short, with 11 bases between. The CDR3 has 13 residues. CDR3 residues: CASSQNSRYEQYF. CDR3 bases: TGTGCCAGCAGTCAAAACTCCCGCTACGAGCAGTACTTC.